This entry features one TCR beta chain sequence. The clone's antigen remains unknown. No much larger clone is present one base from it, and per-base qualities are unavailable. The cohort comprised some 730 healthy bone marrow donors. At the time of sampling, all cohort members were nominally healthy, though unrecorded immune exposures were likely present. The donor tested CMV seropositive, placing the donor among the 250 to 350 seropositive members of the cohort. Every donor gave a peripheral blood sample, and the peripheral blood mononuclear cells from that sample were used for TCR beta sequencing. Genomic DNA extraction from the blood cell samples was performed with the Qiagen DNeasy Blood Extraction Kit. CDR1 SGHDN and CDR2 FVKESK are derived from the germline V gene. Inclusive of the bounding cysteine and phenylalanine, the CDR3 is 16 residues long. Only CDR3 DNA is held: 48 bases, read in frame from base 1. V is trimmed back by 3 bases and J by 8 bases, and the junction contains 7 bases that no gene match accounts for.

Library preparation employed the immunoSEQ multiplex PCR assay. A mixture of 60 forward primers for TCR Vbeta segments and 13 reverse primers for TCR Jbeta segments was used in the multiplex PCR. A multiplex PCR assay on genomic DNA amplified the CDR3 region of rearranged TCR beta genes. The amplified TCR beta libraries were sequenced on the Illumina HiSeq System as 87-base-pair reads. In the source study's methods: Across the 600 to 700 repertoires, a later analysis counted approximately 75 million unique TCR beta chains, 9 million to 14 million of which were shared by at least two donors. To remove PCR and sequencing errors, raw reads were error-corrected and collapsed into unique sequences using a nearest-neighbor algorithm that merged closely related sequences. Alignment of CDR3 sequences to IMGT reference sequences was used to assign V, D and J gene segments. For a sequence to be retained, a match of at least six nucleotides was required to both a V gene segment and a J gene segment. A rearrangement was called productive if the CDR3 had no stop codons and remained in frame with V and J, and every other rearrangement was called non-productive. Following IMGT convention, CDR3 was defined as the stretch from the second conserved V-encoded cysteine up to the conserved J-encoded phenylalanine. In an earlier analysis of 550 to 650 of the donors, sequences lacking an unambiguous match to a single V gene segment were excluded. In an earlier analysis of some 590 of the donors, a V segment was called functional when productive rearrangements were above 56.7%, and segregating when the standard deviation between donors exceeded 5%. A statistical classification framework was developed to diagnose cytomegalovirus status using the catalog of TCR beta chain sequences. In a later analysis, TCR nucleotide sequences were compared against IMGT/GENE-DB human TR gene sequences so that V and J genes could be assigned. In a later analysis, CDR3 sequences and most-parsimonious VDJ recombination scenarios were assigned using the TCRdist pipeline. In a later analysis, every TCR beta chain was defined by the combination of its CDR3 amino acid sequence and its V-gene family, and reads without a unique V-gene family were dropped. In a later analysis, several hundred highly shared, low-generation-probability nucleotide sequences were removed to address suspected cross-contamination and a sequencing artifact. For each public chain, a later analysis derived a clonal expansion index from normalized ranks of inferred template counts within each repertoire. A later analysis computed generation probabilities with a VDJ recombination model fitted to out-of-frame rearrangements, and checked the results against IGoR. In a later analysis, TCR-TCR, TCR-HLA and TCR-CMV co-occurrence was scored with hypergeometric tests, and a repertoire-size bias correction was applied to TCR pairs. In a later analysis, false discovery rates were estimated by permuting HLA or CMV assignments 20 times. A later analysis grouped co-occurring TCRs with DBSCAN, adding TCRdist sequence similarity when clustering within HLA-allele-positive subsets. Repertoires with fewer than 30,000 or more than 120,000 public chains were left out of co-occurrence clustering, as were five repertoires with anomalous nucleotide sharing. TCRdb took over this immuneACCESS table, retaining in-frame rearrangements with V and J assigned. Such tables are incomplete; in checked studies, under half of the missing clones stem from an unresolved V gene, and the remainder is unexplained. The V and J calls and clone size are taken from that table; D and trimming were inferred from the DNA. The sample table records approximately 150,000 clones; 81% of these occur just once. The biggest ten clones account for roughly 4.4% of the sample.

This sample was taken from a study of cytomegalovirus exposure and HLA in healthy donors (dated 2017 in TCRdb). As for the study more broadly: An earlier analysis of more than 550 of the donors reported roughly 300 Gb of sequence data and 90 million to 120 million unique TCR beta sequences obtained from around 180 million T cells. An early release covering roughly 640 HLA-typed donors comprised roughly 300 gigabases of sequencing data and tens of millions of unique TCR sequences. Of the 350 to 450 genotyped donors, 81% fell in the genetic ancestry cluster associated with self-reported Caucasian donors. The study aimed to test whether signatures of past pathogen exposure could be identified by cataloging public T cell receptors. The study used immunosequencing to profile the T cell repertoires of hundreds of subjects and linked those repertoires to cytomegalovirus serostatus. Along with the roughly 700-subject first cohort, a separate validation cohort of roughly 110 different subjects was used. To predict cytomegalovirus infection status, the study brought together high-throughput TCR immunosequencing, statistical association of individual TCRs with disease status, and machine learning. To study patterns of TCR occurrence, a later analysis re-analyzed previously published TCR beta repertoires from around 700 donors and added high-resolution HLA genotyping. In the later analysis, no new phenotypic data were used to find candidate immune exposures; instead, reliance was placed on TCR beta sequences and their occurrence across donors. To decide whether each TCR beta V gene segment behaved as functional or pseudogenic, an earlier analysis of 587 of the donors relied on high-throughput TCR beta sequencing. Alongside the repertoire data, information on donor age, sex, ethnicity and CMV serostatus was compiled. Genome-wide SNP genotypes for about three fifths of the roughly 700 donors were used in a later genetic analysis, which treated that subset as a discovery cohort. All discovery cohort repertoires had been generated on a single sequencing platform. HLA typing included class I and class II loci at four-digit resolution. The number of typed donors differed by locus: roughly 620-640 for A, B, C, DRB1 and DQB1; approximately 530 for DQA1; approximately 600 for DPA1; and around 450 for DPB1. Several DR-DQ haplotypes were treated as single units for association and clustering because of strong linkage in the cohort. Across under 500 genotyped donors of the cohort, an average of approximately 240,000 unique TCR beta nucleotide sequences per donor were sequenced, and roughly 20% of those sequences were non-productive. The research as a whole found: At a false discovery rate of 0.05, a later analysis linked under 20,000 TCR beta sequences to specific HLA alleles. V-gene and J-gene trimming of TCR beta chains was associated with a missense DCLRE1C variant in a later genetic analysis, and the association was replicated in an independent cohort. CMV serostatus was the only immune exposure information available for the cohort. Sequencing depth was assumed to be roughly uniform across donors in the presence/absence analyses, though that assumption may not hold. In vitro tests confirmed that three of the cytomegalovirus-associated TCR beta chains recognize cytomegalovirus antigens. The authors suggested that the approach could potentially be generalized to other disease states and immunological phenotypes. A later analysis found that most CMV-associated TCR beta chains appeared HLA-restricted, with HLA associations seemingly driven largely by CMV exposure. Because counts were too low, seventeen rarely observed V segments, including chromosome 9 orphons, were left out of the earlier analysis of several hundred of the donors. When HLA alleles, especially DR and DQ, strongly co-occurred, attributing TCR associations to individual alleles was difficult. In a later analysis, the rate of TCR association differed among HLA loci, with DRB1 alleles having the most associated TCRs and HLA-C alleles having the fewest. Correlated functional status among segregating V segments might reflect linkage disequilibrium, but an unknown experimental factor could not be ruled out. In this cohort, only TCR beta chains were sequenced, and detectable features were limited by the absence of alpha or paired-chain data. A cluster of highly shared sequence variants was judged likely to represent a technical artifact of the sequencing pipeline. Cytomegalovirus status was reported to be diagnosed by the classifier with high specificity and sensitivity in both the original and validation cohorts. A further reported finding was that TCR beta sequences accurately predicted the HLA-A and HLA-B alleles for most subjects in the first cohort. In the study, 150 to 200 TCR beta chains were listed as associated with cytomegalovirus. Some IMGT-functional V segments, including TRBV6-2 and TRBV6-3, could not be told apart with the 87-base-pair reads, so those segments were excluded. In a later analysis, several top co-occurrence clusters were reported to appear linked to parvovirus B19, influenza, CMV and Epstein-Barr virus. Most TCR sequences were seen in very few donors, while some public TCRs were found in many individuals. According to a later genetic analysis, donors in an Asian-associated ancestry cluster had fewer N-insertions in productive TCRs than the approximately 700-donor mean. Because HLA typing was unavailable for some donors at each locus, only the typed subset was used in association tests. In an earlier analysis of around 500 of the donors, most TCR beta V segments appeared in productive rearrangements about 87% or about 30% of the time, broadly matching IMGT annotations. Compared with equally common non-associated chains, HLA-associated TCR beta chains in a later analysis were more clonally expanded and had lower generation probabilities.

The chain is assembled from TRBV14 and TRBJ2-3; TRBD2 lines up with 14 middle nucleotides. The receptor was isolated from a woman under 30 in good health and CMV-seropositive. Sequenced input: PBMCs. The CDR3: CASSHRLAGGPGTQYF. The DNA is TGTGCCAGCAGCCATCGACTAGCGGGGGGGCCAGGTACGCAGTATTTT.